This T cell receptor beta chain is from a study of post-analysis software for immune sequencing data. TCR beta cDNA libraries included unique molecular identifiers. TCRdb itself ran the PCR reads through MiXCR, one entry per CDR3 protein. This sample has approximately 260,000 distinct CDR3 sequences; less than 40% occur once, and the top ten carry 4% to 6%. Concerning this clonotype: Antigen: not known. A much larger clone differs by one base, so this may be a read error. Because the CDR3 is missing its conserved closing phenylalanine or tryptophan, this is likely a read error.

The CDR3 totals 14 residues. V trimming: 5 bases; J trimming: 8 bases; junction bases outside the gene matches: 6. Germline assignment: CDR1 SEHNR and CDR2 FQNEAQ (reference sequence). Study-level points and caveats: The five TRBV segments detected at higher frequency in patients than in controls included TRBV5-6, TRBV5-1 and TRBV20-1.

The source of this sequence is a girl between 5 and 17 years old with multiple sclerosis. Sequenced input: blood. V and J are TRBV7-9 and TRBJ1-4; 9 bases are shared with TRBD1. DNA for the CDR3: TGTGCCAGCAGCCTAGGGACAGGGCAGGAAAAACTGTTTTGT. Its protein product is CASSLGTGQEKLFC.